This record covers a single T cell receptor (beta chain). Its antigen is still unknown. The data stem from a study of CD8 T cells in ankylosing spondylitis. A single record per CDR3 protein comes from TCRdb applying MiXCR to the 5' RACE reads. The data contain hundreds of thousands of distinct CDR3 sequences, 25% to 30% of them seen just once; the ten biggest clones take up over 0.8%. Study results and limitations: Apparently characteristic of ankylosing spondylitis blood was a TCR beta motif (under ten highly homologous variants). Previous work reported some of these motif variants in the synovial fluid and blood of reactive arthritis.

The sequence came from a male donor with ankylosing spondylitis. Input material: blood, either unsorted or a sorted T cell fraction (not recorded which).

CDR3 region: CASSLREGQETQYF. CDR3 DNA: TGTGCCAGCAGTTTGCGGGAGGGCCAAGAGACCCAGTACTTC. The chain uses TRBV12-3 or TRBV12-4 and TRBJ2-5; TRBD2 agrees at 9 bases. This CDR3 is 14 amino acids long. With 3 bases clipped from V and 1 base from J, the junction kept 0 bases outside the gene matches.